The rows below give T cell receptor beta chains drawn from one sample of a study of patients and donors after allogeneic stem cell transplantation. TCRdb re-analysed the RT-PCR reads in MiXCR, keeping a single row per CDR3 protein. The sample holds 800,000 to 1,000,000 distinct CDR3 sequences, around 17% seen once. Specimen: blood, either unsorted or a sorted T cell fraction (not recorded which). These receptors were obtained from a human donor who was either an allogeneic HSCT recipient or a stem cell or donor lymphocyte infusion donor (not recorded which). It is not recorded whose cells these are; they may come from a transplant donor. CDR3s include the opening cysteine and the closing phenylalanine or tryptophan. The D gene is left open where the match is weak. Size values are once, few and many counts, or a class for expanded clones, and some rows have none.

j_gene	v_gene	abundance	d_gene	CDR3aa	CDR3nt
TRBJ2-7	TRBV20-1	.	TRBD2	CSAGTSGASYEQYF	TGCAGTGCTGGGACTAGCGGGGCCTCCTACGAGCAGTACTTC
TRBJ2-7	TRBV20-1	.	TRBD2	CSASGGGNYHNEQYF	TGCAGTGCCAGCGGGGGGGGAAATTATCACAACGAGCAGTACTTC
TRBJ1-1	TRBV11-2	few	.	CASSFDRLGVTEAFF	TGTGCCAGCAGCTTTGACCGTCTCGGGGTCACTGAAGCTTTCTTT
TRBJ2-7	TRBV29-1	many	TRBD2	CSASTSGGISEQYF	TGCAGCGCCTCCACTAGCGGGGGAATCTCCGAGCAGTACTTC
TRBJ2-3	TRBV20-1	few	.	CSAPQGDTQYF	TGCAGTGCACCCCAAGGGGATACGCAGTATTTT
TRBJ2-1	TRBV5-1	.	TRBD2	CASSLSSGVVVQFF	TGCGCCAGCAGCTTGTCTAGCGGGGTGGTAGTGCAGTTCTTC
TRBJ2-7	TRBV10-3	few	TRBD1	CAISSTGGPLYEQYF	TGTGCCATCAGTTCCACAGGGGGGCCCCTCTACGAGCAGTACTTC
TRBJ2-7	TRBV2	.	TRBD1	CATNEPPGTGVKYEQYF	TGTGCCACCAACGAGCCTCCCGGGACAGGGGTTAAATACGAGCAGTACTTC
TRBJ2-6	TRBV4-3	few	.	CASSPAGASGANVLTF	TGCGCCAGCAGCCCAGCAGGGGCCTCTGGGGCCAACGTCCTGACTTTC
TRBJ1-1	TRBV7-2	.	TRBD1	CASSSTGGVVEAFF	TGTGCCAGCAGCTCGACAGGGGGAGTTGTAGAGGCTTTCTTT
TRBJ1-2	TRBV7-9	few	TRBD1	CASSLEGQSYGYTF	TGTGCCAGCAGCTTAGAGGGACAGTCCTATGGCTACACCTTC
TRBJ1-5	TRBV20-1	.	.	CSARGGDGSNQPQHF	TGCAGTGCTAGAGGGGGGGACGGAAGCAATCAGCCCCAGCATTTT
TRBJ2-7	TRBV12-3/TRBV12-4	.	TRBD1	CASSRVRGYEQYF	TGTGCCAGCAGTAGAGTCAGGGGGTACGAGCAGTACTTC
TRBJ2-3	TRBV20-1	.	TRBD1	CSADRDSYTDTQYF	TGCAGTGCCGACCGGGACAGCTACACAGATACGCAGTATTTT
TRBJ2-3	TRBV12-3/TRBV12-4	.	.	CASSLVRAELTDTQYF	TGTGCCAGCAGTTTGGTTAGGGCGGAGCTCACAGATACGCAGTATTTT
TRBJ2-1	TRBV7-2	many	.	CASSLSLGNEQFF	TGTGCCAGCAGCTTATCCTTAGGCAATGAGCAGTTCTTC
TRBJ1-2	TRBV6-1	.	.	CASSINLRAQSHYGYTF	TGTGCCAGCAGTATTAACCTCCGGGCCCAGTCACACTATGGCTACACCTTC
TRBJ2-1	TRBV7-3	few	.	CASSLTGTDYNEQFF	TGTGCCAGCAGCTTAACCGGGACGGATTACAATGAGCAGTTCTTC
TRBJ1-1	TRBV7-2	many	TRBD1	CASSLDRSTEAFF	TGCGCCAGCAGCTTGGACAGGAGCACTGAAGCTTTCTTT
TRBJ2-7	TRBV12-3/TRBV12-4	few	.	CASSLARGRAYF	TGTGCCAGCAGTTTAGCGAGAGGTCGCGCGTACTTC
TRBJ2-5	TRBV12-3/TRBV12-4	many	.	CASSLGGTKETQYF	TGTGCCAGCAGTTTAGGGGGGACAAAAGAGACCCAGTACTTC
TRBJ2-5	TRBV20-1	once	.	CSATYARVAETQYF	TGCAGTGCTACCTACGCGAGGGTGGCGGAGACCCAGTACTTC
TRBJ2-1	TRBV4-1	.	TRBD2	CASSRRLAGSYNEQFF	TGCGCCAGCAGCCGCCGACTAGCGGGGTCCTACAATGAGCAGTTCTTC
TRBJ1-1	TRBV12-3/TRBV12-4	.	.	CASRFKGTEAFF	TGTGCCAGCAGGTTCAAAGGGACTGAAGCTTTCTTT
TRBJ2-2	TRBV27	.	.	CASSLFRGGELFF	TGTGCCAGCAGTTTATTTCGGGGAGGGGAGCTGTTTTTT
TRBJ2-2	TRBV20-1	.	TRBD2	CSAYSGRNTGELFF	TGCAGTGCTTATAGCGGGAGGAACACCGGGGAGCTGTTTTTT
TRBJ2-1	TRBV4-1	.	TRBD2	CASSQDSSGASYNEQFF	TGCGCCAGCAGCCAAGACTCTAGCGGGGCCTCCTACAATGAGCAGTTCTTC
TRBJ2-7	TRBV30	.	.	CALTTVTYEQYF	TGTGCCCTAACGACAGTAACCTACGAGCAGTACTTC